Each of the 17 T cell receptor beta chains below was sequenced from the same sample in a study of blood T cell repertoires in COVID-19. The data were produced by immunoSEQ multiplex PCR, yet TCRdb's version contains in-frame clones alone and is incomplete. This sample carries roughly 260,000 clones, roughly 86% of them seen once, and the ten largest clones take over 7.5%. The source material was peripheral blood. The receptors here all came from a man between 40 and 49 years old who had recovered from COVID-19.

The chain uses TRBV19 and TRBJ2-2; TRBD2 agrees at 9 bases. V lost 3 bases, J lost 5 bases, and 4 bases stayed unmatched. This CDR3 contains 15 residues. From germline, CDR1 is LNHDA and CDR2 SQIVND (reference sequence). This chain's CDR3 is CASSISGSGTGELFF. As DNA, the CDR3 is TGTGCCAGTAGTATTAGCGGGAGCGGTACCGGGGAGCTGTTTTTT.

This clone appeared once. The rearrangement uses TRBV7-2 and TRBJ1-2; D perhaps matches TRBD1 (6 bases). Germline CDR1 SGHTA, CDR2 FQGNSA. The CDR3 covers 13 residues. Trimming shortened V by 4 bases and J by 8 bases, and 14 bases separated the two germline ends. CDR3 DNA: TGTGCCAGCAGCTCAGGGGTGTATGCCGGCTACACCTTC. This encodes CASSSGVYAGYTF.

CDR3 in DNA: TGTGCCAGCAGTCTCCCAGGGGGCTACACCTTC. It specifies CASSLPGGYTF. V usage is TRBV21-1 and J usage is TRBJ1-2; TRBD1, as called in the table, went unchecked against the DNA. TRBV21-1 is listed as a pseudogene. This CDR3 has 11 residues.

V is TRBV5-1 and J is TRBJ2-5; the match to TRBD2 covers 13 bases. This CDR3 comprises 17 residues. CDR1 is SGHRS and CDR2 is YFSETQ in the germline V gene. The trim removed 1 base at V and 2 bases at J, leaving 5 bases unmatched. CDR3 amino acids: CASSLILLAGGQETQYF. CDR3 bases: TGCGCCAGCAGCTTGATACTACTAGCGGGAGGGCAAGAGACCCAGTACTTC.

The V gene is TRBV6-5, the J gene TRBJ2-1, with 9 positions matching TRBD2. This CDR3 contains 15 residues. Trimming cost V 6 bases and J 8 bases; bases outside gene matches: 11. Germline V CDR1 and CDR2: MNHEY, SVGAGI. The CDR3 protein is CASRTPAGGKDEQFF. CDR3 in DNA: TGTGCCAGCAGGACCCCAGCGGGGGGCAAGGATGAGCAGTTCTTC.

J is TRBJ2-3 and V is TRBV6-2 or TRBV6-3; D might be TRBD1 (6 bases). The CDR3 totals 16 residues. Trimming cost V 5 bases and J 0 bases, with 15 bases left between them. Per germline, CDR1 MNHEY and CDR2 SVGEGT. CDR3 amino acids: CASSPITGGSTDTQYF. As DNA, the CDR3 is TGTGCCAGCAGTCCGATTACTGGGGGCAGCACAGATACGCAGTATTTT.

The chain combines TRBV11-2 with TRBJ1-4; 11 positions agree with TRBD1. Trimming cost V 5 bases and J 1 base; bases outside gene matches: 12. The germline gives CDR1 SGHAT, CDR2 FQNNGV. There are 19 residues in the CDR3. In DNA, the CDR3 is TGTGCCAGCAGCCGACCCCCCGGGACAGGGGGAGGAACTAATGAAAAACTGTTTTTT. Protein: CASSRPPGTGGGTNEKLFF.

The CDR3 coding sequence is TGTGCCAGCAGCCCGGGGACAAGAGAGACCCAGTACTTC. Its protein is CASSPGTRETQYF. The genes are TRBV9 and TRBJ2-5, with D possibly matching TRBD1 (6 bases). Germline-derived CDR1 and CDR2 are SGDLS and YYNGEE. CDR3 length equals 13 residues. V was trimmed by 4 bases and J by 4 bases, leaving 11 bases between them.

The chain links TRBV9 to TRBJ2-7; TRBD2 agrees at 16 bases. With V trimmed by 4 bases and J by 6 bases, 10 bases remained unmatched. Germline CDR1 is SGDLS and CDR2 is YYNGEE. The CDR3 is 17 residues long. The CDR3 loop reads CASSPGTSGGASREQYF. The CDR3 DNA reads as TGTGCCAGCAGCCCAGGGACTAGCGGGGGGGCCTCTCGCGAGCAGTACTTC. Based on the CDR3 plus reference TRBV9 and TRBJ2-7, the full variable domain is DSGVTQTPKHLITATGQRVTLRCSPRSGDLSVYWYQQSLDQGLQFLIQYYNGEERAKGNILERFSAQQFPDLHSELNLSSLELGDSALYFCASSPGTSGGASREQYFGPGTRLTVT.

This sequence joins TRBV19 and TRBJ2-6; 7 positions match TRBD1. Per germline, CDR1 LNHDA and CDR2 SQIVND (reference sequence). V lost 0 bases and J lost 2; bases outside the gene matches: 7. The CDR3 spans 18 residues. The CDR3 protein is CASSIEAPTGAGANVLTF. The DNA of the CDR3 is TGTGCCAGTAGTATAGAGGCCCCCACAGGGGCTGGGGCCAACGTCCTGACTTTC.

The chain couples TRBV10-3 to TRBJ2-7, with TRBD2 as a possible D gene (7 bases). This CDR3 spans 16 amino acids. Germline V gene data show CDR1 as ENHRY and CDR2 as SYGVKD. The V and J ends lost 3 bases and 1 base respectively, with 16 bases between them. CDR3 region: CAISELGGGPSYEQYF. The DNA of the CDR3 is TGTGCCATCAGTGAATTAGGCGGGGGCCCATCCTACGAGCAGTACTTC.

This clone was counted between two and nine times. CDR3: CASSLGGGITTGELFF. CDR3 bases: TGTGCCAGCAGCTTGGGAGGGGGAATAACTACCGGGGAGCTGTTTTTT. V gene TRBV5-6 combines with J gene TRBJ2-2, with D possibly TRBD1 on 6 matching bases. There are 16 residues in the CDR3. V lost 0 bases and J 5 bases, leaving 14 bases between the germline ends. Germline CDR1 and CDR2: SGHDT and YYEEEE.

CDR3 region: CASSAYPGQGANQPQHF. The CDR3 DNA sequence: TGTGCCAGCAGTGCCTACCCGGGACAGGGGGCGAATCAGCCCCAGCATTTT. The chain couples TRBV6-1 to TRBJ1-5; 12 bases align to TRBD1. Germline V CDR1 and CDR2: MNHNS, SASEGT. The trim removed 4 bases at V and 4 bases at J, leaving 8 bases unmatched. This CDR3 is 17 amino acids long.

The CDR3 protein is CASSPGTGQFF. The CDR3 DNA reads as TGTGCCAGCAGCCCAGGTACCGGGCAGTTCTTC. The chain is built from TRBV7-9 and TRBJ2-1, with unresolved D. There are 11 residues in the CDR3. V gave up 5 bases and J gave up 12 bases, with 11 bases separating them. The V gene's germline CDR1 is SEHNR and CDR2 FQNEAQ (reference sequence).

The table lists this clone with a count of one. The CDR3 is CASSQTGRGPGGEQYF. CDR3 nucleotide sequence: TGCGCCAGCAGCCAGACCGGTCGAGGGCCTGGGGGGGAGCAGTACTTC. V usage is TRBV4-3 and J usage is TRBJ2-7; D is perhaps TRBD2 (6 bases). The CDR3 length is 16 residues. Trimming took 3 bases from V and 7 from J, leaving 22 bases between them. Germline loops: CDR1 LGHNA, CDR2 YSLEER.

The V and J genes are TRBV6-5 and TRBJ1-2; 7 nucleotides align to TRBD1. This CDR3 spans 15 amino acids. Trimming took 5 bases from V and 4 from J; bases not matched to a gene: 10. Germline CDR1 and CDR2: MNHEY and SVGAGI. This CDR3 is CASSPVERGLYGYTF. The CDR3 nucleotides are TGTGCCAGCAGTCCCGTTGAGAGGGGGCTCTATGGCTACACCTTC.

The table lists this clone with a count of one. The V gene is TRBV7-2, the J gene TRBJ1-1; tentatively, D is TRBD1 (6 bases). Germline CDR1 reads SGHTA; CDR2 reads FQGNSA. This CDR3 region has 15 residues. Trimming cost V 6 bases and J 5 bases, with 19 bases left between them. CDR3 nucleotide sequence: TGTGCCAGCAGTCGACCGGGGGCGGGGGGGACTGAAGCTTTCTTT. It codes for CASSRPGAGGTEAFF.